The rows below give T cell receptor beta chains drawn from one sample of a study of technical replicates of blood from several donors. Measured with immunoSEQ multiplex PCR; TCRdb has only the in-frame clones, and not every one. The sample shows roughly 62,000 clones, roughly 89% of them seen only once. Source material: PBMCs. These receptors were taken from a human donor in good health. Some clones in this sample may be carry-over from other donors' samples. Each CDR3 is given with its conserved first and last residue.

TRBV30	CAWNCSAGGRTGELFF
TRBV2	CASSEVMGARNEKLFF
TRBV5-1	CASSKLTSGGQADEQFF
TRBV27	CASSMDTYQETQYF
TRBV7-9	CASNGDSSYEQYF
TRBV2	CASSWEGQVSYGYTF
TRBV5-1	CASSSGQGVSYNEQFF
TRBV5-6	CASSLQGGNTIYF
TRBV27	CASSLSVAGKNTEAFF
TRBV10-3	CAISESGTERRREQYF
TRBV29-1	CSVDGGRAAGELFF
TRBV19	CASSIEADQPQHF
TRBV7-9	CASRGSGYYEQYF
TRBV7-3	CASSLGSSTDTQYF
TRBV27	CASSSSGTATYEQYF
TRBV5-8	CASSRGGAGFGEQFF
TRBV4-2	CASSPGTASLTGELFF
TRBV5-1	CASSSKTQEISYEQYF
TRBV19	CASSFQGARLPSNQPQHF
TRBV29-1	CSVDAGELFF
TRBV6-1	CASSPGGFAVDEQFF
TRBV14	CASSQPRLLIQETQYF
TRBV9	CASSRDRENTEAFF
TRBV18	CASSQDTGGFGNQPQHF
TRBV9	CASSVSPQGFGTEAFF
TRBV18	CASSTGLAQYNEQFF
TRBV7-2	CASTKGVYGYTF
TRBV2	CASSESVLSMNTEAFF
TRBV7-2	CASTRLSGRGETQYF
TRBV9	CASSVDSSNTGELFF
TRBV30	CAWRVQGDSPLHF
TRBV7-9	CASSSSGIAKNIQYF
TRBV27	CASSPWTGSTDTQYF
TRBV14	CASSPNEAGSTLEQYF
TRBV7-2	CASSRGGWTYEQYF